What follows are 19 T cell receptor beta chains derived from one specimen sequenced in a study of shared clonotypes between healthy human individuals. Sequencing used immunoSEQ multiplex PCR; TCRdb keeps in-frame clones, though not all of them. Among some 1 million clones listed, approximately 76% were seen once. Sequenced input: memory CD4+ T cells sorted from blood. The subset here: CD45RA-negative fraction. The receptors shown here come from a man between 18 and 29 years old in good health.

The chain combines TRBV7-2 with TRBJ2-5, with D unresolved. The CDR3 is 13 amino acids. Germline V gene sequence: CDR1 SGHTA, CDR2 FQGNSA. V was trimmed by 5 bases and J by 1 base, leaving 8 bases between them. CDR3 coding DNA: TGTGCCAGCAGCCCCAGTCTCCAAGAGACCCAGTACTTC. Encoded protein: CASSPSLQETQYF.

At least ten counts were recorded for this clone. V and J are TRBV2 and TRBJ2-7; 7 nucleotides align to TRBD2. This CDR3 contains 14 residues. Germline loops: CDR1 SNHLY, CDR2 FYNNEI. V shed 2 bases, J shed 2 bases, and the junction held 3 bases outside the gene matches. The chain's CDR3 is CASSETSEAYEQYF. The DNA of the CDR3 is TGTGCCAGCAGTGAAACTAGCGAAGCCTACGAGCAGTACTTC.

The rearrangement uses TRBV30 and TRBJ2-5; D remains unclear. Trimming stripped 0 bases from V and 5 bases from J, with 7 bases between. CDR3 length equals 12 residues. Looked up from germline, CDR1 is GTSNPN and CDR2 is SVGIG (reference sequence). CDR3 DNA: TGTGCCTGGAGTGTACAAACGGAGACCCAGTACTTC. This encodes CAWSVQTETQYF.

The chain carries TRBV4-1 and TRBJ2-5, with a tentative D call TRBD1 (6 bases). The CDR3 runs 14 residues. Trimming removed 5 bases at V and 5 bases at J, with 15 bases between. Germline loops: CDR1 MGHRA, CDR2 YSYEKL. The CDR3 DNA is TGCGCCAGCAGCGAAAGAGGGACACGGGAGACCCAGTACTTC. Translated, it gives CASSERGTRETQYF.

The chain employs TRBV18 and TRBJ2-1; D unclear. The germline CDR1 and CDR2 sequences are KGHSH and LQKENI. Trimming left V 3 bases short and J 4 bases short, with 7 bases between. CDR3 size: 13 residues. The CDR3 is CASSPQAYNEQFF. The CDR3 DNA is TGTGCCAGCTCACCCCAGGCTTACAATGAGCAGTTCTTC.

The V gene is TRBV7-2, the J gene TRBJ1-1; D not certain. CDR3 size: 14 residues. Germline assignment: CDR1 SGHTA and CDR2 FQGNSA. V shed 1 base and J shed 1 base, with 7 bases lying between them. The CDR3 region is CASSLVRTNTEAFF. In DNA, the CDR3 is TGTGCCAGCAGCTTAGTCAGGACGAACACTGAAGCTTTCTTT.

The rearrangement joins TRBV30 to TRBJ2-2; perhaps D is TRBD1 or TRBD2 (5 bases each). Trimming left V 1 base short and J 1 base short, with 7 bases between. In germline, CDR1 is GTSNPN, CDR2 SVGIG (reference sequence). The CDR3 covers 14 residues. CDR3 DNA sequence: TGTGCCTGGAGTGGGGGGAAGAACACCGGGGAGCTGTTTTTT. It translates to CAWSGGKNTGELFF. The variable domain in full, with the rest retrieved from reference TRBV30 and TRBJ2-2, is SQTIHQWPATLVQPVGSPLSLECTVEGTSNPNLYWYRQAAGRGLQLLFYSVGIGQISSEVPQNLSASRPQDRQFILSSKKLLLSDSGFYLCAWSGGKNTGELFFGEGSRLTVL.

The gene calls are TRBV6-6 and TRBJ2-7; maybe TRBD1 (6 bases). CDR3 length equals 11 residues. The germline V gene encodes CDR1 MNHNY and CDR2 SVGAGI (reference sequence). Trimming pared 5 bases from V and 4 bases from J, leaving 6 bases between. The CDR3 here is CASSDRYEQYF. The CDR3 nucleotides are TGTGCCAGCAGTGACAGGTACGAGCAGTACTTC.

J is TRBJ2-3 and V is TRBV6-5; 7 bases line up with TRBD1. V gave up 2 bases and J gave up 5 bases; unmatched junction bases: 10. Germline CDR1 and CDR2: MNHEY and SVGAGI. The CDR3 has 16 amino acids. The CDR3 loop reads CASSYLTGAGKDTQYF. CDR3 nucleotide sequence: TGTGCCAGCAGTTACCTAACAGGGGCTGGCAAAGATACGCAGTATTTT.

The CDR3 bases are TGTGCCATCAGTGGACCAGGGACAGCCTACTACGAGCAGTACTTC. Translation gives CAISGPGTAYYEQYF. This rearrangement joins TRBV10-3 to TRBJ2-7, with 7 bases aligning to TRBD1. Germline V lookup: CDR1 ENHRY, CDR2 SYGVKD. V gave up 4 bases and J gave up 3 bases; unmatched junction bases: 9. The CDR3 sequence is 15 residues long.

The chain joins TRBV5-4 to TRBJ2-1, with TRBD1 identical over 12 bases. The CDR3 contains 16 residues. Germline loops: CDR1 SGHNT, CDR2 YYREEE (reference sequence). Trimming took 4 bases from V and 2 from J; bases not matched to a gene: 4. The CDR3 here is CASSPGTGGTYNEQFF. In DNA form, the CDR3 reads TGTGCCAGCAGCCCCGGGACAGGGGGCACCTACAATGAGCAGTTCTTC. The full variable domain, its missing parts supplied by reference TRBV5-4 and TRBJ2-1, is ETGVTQSPTHLIKTRGQQVTLRCSSQSGHNTVSWYQQALGQGPQFIFQYYREEENGRGNFPPRFSGLQFPNYSSELNVNALELDDSALYLCASSPGTGGTYNEQFFGPGTRLTVL.

The rearrangement links TRBV15 to TRBJ2-1; maybe TRBD2 (6 bases). Germline assignment: CDR1 LNHNV and CDR2 YYDKDF (reference sequence). The CDR3 length is 16 residues. Trimming left V 5 bases short and J 2 bases short, with 16 bases between. DNA for the CDR3: TGTGCCACCAGCCGATCTTTAGCGGCGGCCTACAATGAGCAGTTCTTC. This gives the protein CATSRSLAAAYNEQFF.

This chain uses TRBV19 with TRBJ1-4; tentatively, D is TRBD1 (6 bases). Germline CDR1 reads LNHDA; CDR2 reads SQIVND (reference sequence). V dropped 7 bases and J dropped 7 bases, with 13 bases sitting between them. The CDR3 is 13 residues long. The CDR3 loop reads CASNGGGGEKLFF. CDR3 coding DNA: TGTGCCAGTAACGGGGGCGGTGGTGAAAAACTGTTTTTT.

V usage is TRBV5-6 and J usage is TRBJ2-1; 13 nucleotides line up with TRBD2. Germline V gives CDR1 SGHDT, CDR2 YYEEEE. This CDR3 region has 14 residues. Germline trimming cut 5 bases from V and 9 bases from J; bases unmatched to any gene: 5. The DNA for the CDR3 is TGTGCCAGCAGAGGACTAGCGGGAGTATCTGAGCAGTTCTTC. Translated: CASRGLAGVSEQFF.

This chain links TRBV2 with TRBJ1-2; a weak D match, TRBD1 (5 bases). There are 11 residues in the CDR3. V was pared by 8 bases and J by 6 bases, with 10 bases between. CDR1 and CDR2 from the germline V gene are SNHLY and FYNNEI. CDR3 nucleotides: TGTGCCAGCCGCAGGGTGAATGGCTACACCTTC. It codes for CASRRVNGYTF.

The rearrangement links TRBV7-2 to TRBJ2-6, with D unresolved. Germline lookup yields CDR1 SGHTA and CDR2 FQGNSA. With 5 bases removed from V and 3 bases from J, the gap between germline ends came to 8 bases. This CDR3 is built from 14 residues. The CDR3 DNA is TGTGCCAGCAGCCGCGAAATTGGGGCCAACGTCCTGACTTTC. It specifies CASSREIGANVLTF.

This clone occurred once. CDR3 amino acids: CASSSPGQGRTNEKLFF. The DNA of the CDR3 is TGTGCCAGCAGTTCGCCGGGACAGGGGAGGACTAATGAAAAACTGTTTTTT. V usage is TRBV28 and J usage is TRBJ1-4; TRBD1 aligns across 10 bases. This CDR3 region has 17 residues. Germline V lookup: CDR1 MDHEN, CDR2 SYDVKM. Germline trimming cut 4 bases from V and 2 bases from J; bases unmatched to any gene: 7.

This clone was found a few times. The chain is built from TRBV28 and TRBJ1-5; D remains unclear. The CDR3 runs 14 residues. Germline CDR1 and CDR2: MDHEN and SYDVKM. Deletions cut 3 bases from V and 2 bases from J, with 8 bases between. This CDR3 is CASSLASGNQPQHF. The DNA for the CDR3 is TGTGCCAGCAGTTTGGCTTCGGGCAATCAGCCCCAGCATTTT.

The rearrangement joins TRBV27 to TRBJ1-2; D is unclear. The CDR3 loop spans 14 amino acids. V was shortened by 4 bases and J by 7 bases, with 16 bases between the two germline ends. CDR1 and CDR2 from the germline V gene are MNHEY and SMNVEV (reference sequence). CDR3 nucleotide sequence: TGTGCCAGCAGTTCGAGGGCGCCCGGAGGTGGCTACACCTTC. Amino acids: CASSSRAPGGGYTF.